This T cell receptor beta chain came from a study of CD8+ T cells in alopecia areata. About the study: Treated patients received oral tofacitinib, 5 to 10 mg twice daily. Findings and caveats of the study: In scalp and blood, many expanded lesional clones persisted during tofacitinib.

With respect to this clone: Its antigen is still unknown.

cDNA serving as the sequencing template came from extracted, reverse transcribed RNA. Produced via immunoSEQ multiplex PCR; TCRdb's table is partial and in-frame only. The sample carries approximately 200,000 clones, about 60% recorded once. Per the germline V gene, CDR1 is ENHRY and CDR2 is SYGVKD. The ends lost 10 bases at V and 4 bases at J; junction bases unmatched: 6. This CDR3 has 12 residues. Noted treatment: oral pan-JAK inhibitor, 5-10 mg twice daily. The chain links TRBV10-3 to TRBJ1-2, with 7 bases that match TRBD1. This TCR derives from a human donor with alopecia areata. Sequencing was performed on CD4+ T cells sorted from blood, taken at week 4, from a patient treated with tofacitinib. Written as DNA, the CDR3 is TGTGCCACCTACGACAGGGCCTATGGCTACACCTTC. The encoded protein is CATYDRAYGYTF.